Listed below are T cell receptor beta chains from one sample, sequenced in a study of T cell responses to AZD1222 COVID-19 vaccine. Generated by immunoSEQ multiplex PCR, the TCRdb table keeps only in-frame clones and is missing some. The top ten clones hold 5.7% of a sample with 80,000 or so clones, approximately 90% of them seen once. Sequenced material: peripheral blood, taken on day 0 of AZD1222 vaccination. These receptors were collected from an adult in good health. Both conserved end residues are part of each CDR3. The size of a clone is reported for some rows only, either as once, few or many, or as a class for expanded clones.

size: NA
length: 17
J: TRBJ1-4
V: TRBV19
CDR3: CASSSPSDVSFNEKLFF

size: NA
length: 18
J: TRBJ2-5
V: TRBV7-8
CDR3: CASSLVGRFLAYQETQYF

size: NA
length: 16
J: TRBJ1-2
V: TRBV3-1/TRBV3-2
CDR3: CASSQDAQGDNYGYTF

size: NA
length: 14
J: TRBJ1-4
V: TRBV7-9
CDR3: CATNGVAANEKLFF

size: NA
length: 17
J: TRBJ1-1
V: TRBV11-3
CDR3: CASSPGTGAPRDTEAFF

size: few
length: 14
J: TRBJ2-2
V: TRBV6-4
CDR3: CASRKQGDTGELFF

size: NA
length: 13
J: TRBJ1-1
V: TRBV6-5
CDR3: CASMIVDGTEAFF

size: NA
length: 17
J: TRBJ1-4
V: TRBV4-1
CDR3: CASSRSQPGQEGYELFF

size: once
length: 16
J: TRBJ1-3
V: TRBV5-8
CDR3: CASSFAVGSTGNTIYF

size: NA
length: 17
J: TRBJ1-2
V: TRBV4-1
CDR3: CASSQGPLGAWGYGYTF

size: NA
length: 14
J: TRBJ2-2
V: TRBV6-5
CDR3: CASSPPSNTGELFF

size: NA
length: 12
J: TRBJ1-1
V: TRBV7-9
CDR3: CASRMMNTEAFF

size: NA
length: 15
J: TRBJ1-5
V: TRBV3-1/TRBV3-2
CDR3: CASRRGTGSNQPQHF

size: once
length: 16
J: TRBJ1-3
V: TRBV7-2
CDR3: CASSAQGATIGNTIYF

size: once
length: 14
J: TRBJ2-7
V: TRBV5-3
CDR3: CARSLFEQSYEQYF

size: NA
length: 16
J: TRBJ1-2
V: TRBV24-1
CDR3: CATSDPSGGPSDGYTF

size: NA
length: 14
J: TRBJ2-2
V: TRBV30
CDR3: CAWLRGLNTGELFF

size: NA
length: 17
J: TRBJ2-1
V: TRBV5-1
CDR3: CASSSSDRVRSYNEQFF

size: NA
length: 17
J: TRBJ2-1
V: TRBV3-1/TRBV3-2
CDR3: CASSQDHTSGGADEQFF

size: NA
length: 18
J: TRBJ2-2
V: TRBV19
CDR3: CASSILFKTDFNTGELFF

size: NA
length: 16
J: TRBJ1-5
V: TRBV7-9
CDR3: CASSLTGSYSNQPQHF

size: few
length: 12
J: TRBJ1-3
V: TRBV2
CDR3: CASSSASFTIYF

size: NA
length: 15
J: TRBJ2-7
V: TRBV5-1
CDR3: CASSLGQGASGEQYF

size: NA
length: 13
J: TRBJ1-5
V: TRBV18
CDR3: CASSPKGGQPQHF

size: NA
length: 16
J: TRBJ2-5
V: TRBV5-6
CDR3: CASSLVGTSGALTQYF

size: NA
length: 16
J: TRBJ1-5
V: TRBV28
CDR3: CASSKRTWGSNQPQHF

size: NA
length: 11
J: TRBJ2-5
V: TRBV12-3/TRBV12-4
CDR3: CASSLKETQYF

size: NA
length: 15
J: TRBJ1-1
V: TRBV6-5
CDR3: CASSPPGARNTEAFF

size: NA
length: 15
J: TRBJ1-2
V: TRBV7-2
CDR3: CASSLVRGQGDGYTF

size: NA
length: 15
J: TRBJ2-3
V: TRBV5-5
CDR3: CASTPIETITDTQYF

size: NA
length: 16
J: TRBJ2-1
V: TRBV10-3
CDR3: CAIRWGPGLALNEQFF

size: NA
length: 12
J: TRBJ1-2
V: TRBV7-9
CDR3: CASSLEGYGYTF

size: NA
length: 14
J: TRBJ1-2
V: TRBV29-1
CDR3: CSVESWTRPDGYTF

size: NA
length: 16
J: TRBJ2-1
V: TRBV6-5
CDR3: CASSYRAGGEYNEQFF

size: NA
length: 13
J: TRBJ1-2
V: TRBV3-1/TRBV3-2
CDR3: CASSQVADYGYTF

size: NA
length: 14
J: TRBJ1-1
V: TRBV28
CDR3: CASSRPTKQTEAFF

size: NA
length: 15
J: TRBJ2-7
V: TRBV9
CDR3: CASSVGGTPSYEQYF

size: NA
length: 14
J: TRBJ1-1
V: TRBV7-9
CDR3: CASSPTGSNTEAFF

size: NA
length: 13
J: TRBJ2-3
V: TRBV7-3
CDR3: CASSSDPPDTQYF

size: NA
length: 15
J: TRBJ1-5
V: TRBV18
CDR3: CASSPSRGDNQPQHF

size: NA
length: 13
J: TRBJ1-5
V: TRBV7-3
CDR3: CASSQGGNQPQHF

size: NA
length: 14
J: TRBJ2-3
V: TRBV18
CDR3: CASSPPPSSDTQYF

size: NA
length: 14
J: TRBJ1-6
V: TRBV11-3
CDR3: CASSLEVLNSPLHF

size: NA
length: 14
J: TRBJ2-3
V: TRBV27
CDR3: CASSLSGYTDTQYF

size: NA
length: 16
J: TRBJ2-7
V: TRBV7-9
CDR3: CASSLVLAGGHNEQYF

size: NA
length: 15
J: TRBJ2-5
V: TRBV5-4
CDR3: CASSLGGGGIETQYF

size: NA
length: 16
J: TRBJ2-1
V: TRBV4-3
CDR3: CASSQGGTSGYNEQFF

size: NA
length: 11
J: TRBJ2-7
V: TRBV11-3
CDR3: CASSRDREQYF

size: NA
length: 15
J: TRBJ2-1
V: TRBV5-1
CDR3: CASSRTSGEVNEQFF

size: NA
length: 16
J: TRBJ2-7
V: TRBV13
CDR3: CASSLTSSGAAYEQYF

size: few
length: 13
J: TRBJ1-2
V: TRBV5-4
CDR3: CASSQGPLVGYTF

size: NA
length: 17
J: TRBJ1-4
V: TRBV6-1
CDR3: CASSERAAKATNEKLFF

size: NA
length: 16
J: TRBJ1-2
V: TRBV4-1
CDR3: CASSQVETVAGYGYTF